The 30 T cell receptor beta chains in this list originate from one sample, sequenced in a study of tumor-infiltrating lymphocytes in primary liver carcinoma. Starting from approximately 470 ng of total RNA, TCR beta cDNA was produced with a primer in the constant region. Employing slightly modified ARM-PCR, three nested multiplex PCR rounds were run, and these gave rise to the TCR beta libraries. Amplification in the first two PCR rounds was performed using TRBV1-TRBV30 forward primers and a C-beta reverse primer for 9 to 11 cycles each. A single record per CDR3 protein comes from TCRdb applying MiXCR to the multiplex PCR reads. Of fewer than 400,000 distinct CDR3 sequences in the sample, approximately 54% were seen once. Blood RNA originated from unsorted whole blood, with germline DNA additionally extracted. Sequenced input: peripheral blood. The source is a woman younger than 45 with primary liver carcinoma and hepatitis B virus infection.

The chain carries TRBV11-1 and TRBJ2-7; 9 bases agree with TRBD2. The CDR3 has 15 amino acids. Looked up from germline, CDR1 is SGHAT and CDR2 is FQDESV (reference sequence). V was pared by 5 bases and J by 0 bases, with 5 bases of the junction left unmatched. CDR3 residues: CASSVTSGYSYEQYF. In DNA, the CDR3 is TGTGCCAGCAGCGTTACTAGCGGGTACTCCTACGAGCAGTACTTC.

As to this clonotype: The junction departs from germline at one end; a sequencing error may be responsible. V usage is TRBV5-6 and J usage is TRBJ1-2; D not certain. Germline V gene lookup returns CDR1 SGHDT and CDR2 YYEEEE. The CDR3 is made up of 12 amino acids. The CDR3 loop reads CVSSLGVSGYTF. The CDR3, as DNA: TGTGTCAGCAGCTTGGGCGTTTCCGGCTACACCTTC.

This clonotype was observed a few times. A clone one base away is much larger, so this may be a read error. The genes are TRBV6-6 and TRBJ1-4; a possible D gene is TRBD1 (6 bases). The CDR3 has 16 amino acids. The V gene lost 10 bases and the J gene lost 4 bases, with 22 bases spanning the gap. The V gene's germline CDR1 is MNHNY and CDR2 SVGAGI (reference sequence). The chain's CDR3 is CANTKMKGQLNEKLFF. The CDR3 DNA follows: TGTGCCAACACCAAAATGAAAGGACAGCTTAATGAAAAACTGTTTTTT.

This clonotype showed up many times. V and J are TRBV12-3 or TRBV12-4 and TRBJ1-4; the match to TRBD1 covers 9 bases. Trimming cost V 7 bases and J 8 bases; bases outside gene matches: 5. This CDR3 is 13 amino acids long. DNA for the CDR3: TGTGCCAGCACACGTGACAGGGGGGAAAAACTGTTTTTT. This translates into CASTRDRGEKLFF.

Only one count was recorded for this clonotype. At one of its ends the junction is not consistent with the germline gene, which may arise from a read error. The chain recombines TRBV11-3 with TRBJ2-3; D may match TRBD1 or TRBD2 (5 bases each). This CDR3 spans 14 amino acids. Germline V CDR1 and CDR2: SGHNT, YENEEA. The CDR3 reads CACSLEPGTGTQYF. The DNA of the CDR3 is TGTGCCTGCAGCCTCGAACCAGGGACCGGTACGCAGTATTTC.

The chain recombines TRBV11-2 with TRBJ2-5; the D is unclear. V was clipped by 5 bases and J by 3 bases, with 16 bases between them. The germline CDR1 and CDR2 sequences are SGHAT and FQNNGV. The CDR3 spans 15 residues. CDR3 bases: TGTGCCAGCAGCACAGATAGGGCGAGAGAAGAGACCCAGTACTTC. It encodes CASSTDRAREETQYF. Drawing the rest from reference TRBV11-2 and TRBJ2-5, the complete variable domain is EAGVAQSPRYKIIEKRQSVAFWCNPISGHATLYWYQQILGQGPKLLIQFQNNGVVDDSQLPKDRFSAERLKGVDSTLKIQPAKLEDSAVYLCASSTDRAREETQYFGPGTRLLVL.

By frequency in the sample, this clonotype is medium-sized. The rearrangement uses TRBV11-2 and TRBJ1-2; a possible D gene is TRBD1 (6 bases). Trimming shortened V by 4 bases and J by 8 bases, and 20 bases separated the two germline ends. Per germline, CDR1 SGHAT and CDR2 FQNNGV. The CDR3 consists of 15 residues. For the CDR3, the DNA is TGTGCCAGCAGCTCACAAACGGACAGCCGTGGAGGCTACACCTTC. It yields the protein CASSSQTDSRGGYTF.

The chain is built from TRBV13 and TRBJ2-3, with 9 bases fitting TRBD1. J gave up 4 bases and V 5 bases, and 16 bases lay outside the gene matches. The CDR3 covers 18 residues. Germline lookup yields CDR1 PRHDT and CDR2 FYEKMQ (reference sequence). The CDR3 region has the DNA TGTGCCAGCAGCACCCTACCACGGACAGGGGTGAGAGCAGATACGCAGTATTTT. It encodes CASSTLPRTGVRADTQYF.

A remark on this clonotype: The conserved final phenylalanine or tryptophan is absent from the CDR3, which likely points to a read error. No DNA is shown, since the ends of the CDR3 on it are uncertain; the CDR3 is the one TCRdb lists. This chain links TRBV11-2 with TRBJ1-1. From its first to its last residue, the CDR3 has 16 amino acids. Germline assignment: CDR1 SGHAT and CDR2 FQNNGV. The CDR3 spells CASSLRLAWGDTEASS.

This clonotype was recorded only once. The conserved phenylalanine or tryptophan normally closing the CDR3 is absent here, so this likely arose from a read error. The CDR3 region has the DNA TGCGCCAGCAGCCAAGAGGGCGGGGACGGCGAGCAGTACCTC. Its translation: CASSQEGGDGEQYL. The chain combines TRBV4-3 with TRBJ2-7; tentative D call: TRBD2 (6 bases). Trimming left V 0 bases short and J 6 bases short, with 12 bases between. The CDR3 totals 14 residues. The germline CDR1 and CDR2 sequences are LGHNA and YSLEER.

V gene TRBV30 combines with J gene TRBJ2-1, with D maybe TRBD2 (5 bases). Trimming removed 5 bases from V and 15 bases from J, with 20 bases in between. Looked up from germline, CDR1 is GTSNPN and CDR2 is SVGIG (reference sequence). The CDR3 loop spans 12 amino acids. CDR3 region: CAWVARRVGAFF. Here the CDR3 DNA reads TGTGCCTGGGTAGCCCGGCGGGTTGGTGCGTTCTTC.

The chain has TRBV5-1 and TRBJ2-7; perhaps TRBD1 as D (5 bases). Trimming took off 3 bases at V and 5 bases at J, with 15 bases between the two ends. The CDR3 contains 14 residues. Germline V gives CDR1 SGHRS, CDR2 YFSETQ. This chain's CDR3 is CASSSGTAGNEQYF. The CDR3 DNA reads as TGCGCCAGCAGCTCGGGCACAGCAGGGAACGAGCAGTACTTC.

V and J are TRBV30 and TRBJ1-3, with D unclear. The germline gives CDR1 GTSNPN, CDR2 SVGIG (reference sequence). Trimming pared 4 bases from V and 9 bases from J, leaving 16 bases between. The CDR3 runs 13 residues. Here the CDR3 reads CAWKAPSGSTIYF. CDR3 coding DNA: TGTGCCTGGAAGGCTCCCTCCGGGAGCACCATATATTTT.

This chain connects TRBV28 to TRBJ1-2; D is unclear. The germline V gene encodes CDR1 MDHEN and CDR2 SYDVKM. The CDR3 totals 16 residues. Trimming took 6 bases from V and 0 from J, leaving 17 bases between them. CDR3: CASREPPPRANYGYTF. The CDR3 bases are TGTGCCAGCAGGGAACCCCCCCCTCGGGCTAACTATGGCTACACCTTC.

The chain recombines TRBV7-9 with TRBJ2-1; D is tentatively TRBD1 or TRBD2 (6 bases each). Trimming stripped 2 bases from V and 5 bases from J, with 13 bases between. CDR1 SEHNR and CDR2 FQNEAQ come from the germline V gene (reference sequence). This CDR3 has 15 residues. CDR3 nucleotide sequence: TGTGCCAGCAGCTTAAAAGGGGGGCAACACAATGAGCAGTTCTTC. It is translated as CASSLKGGQHNEQFF.

The V and J genes are TRBV4-1 and TRBJ2-1; 10 nucleotides line up with TRBD2. This CDR3 has 15 amino acids. The V and J ends lost 1 base and 8 bases, in that order; junction bases with no gene match: 5. Germline V gives CDR1 MGHRA, CDR2 YSYEKL. As DNA, the CDR3 is TGCGCCAGCAGCCAAGTACTGCTAGCGGGAGATGAGCAGTTCTTC. Translating gives CASSQVLLAGDEQFF.

The chain carries TRBV11-3 and TRBJ1-6; maybe TRBD1 (6 bases). Trimming cost V 6 bases and J 11 bases, with 14 bases left between them. There are 13 residues in the CDR3. CDR1 is SGHNT and CDR2 is YENEEA in the germline V gene. The CDR3 DNA reads as TGTGCCAGCAGTTTACAGGGAGATCCACCCCTCCACTTT. Amino acid sequence: CASSLQGDPPLHF.

The chain uses TRBV18 and TRBJ2-1, with no clear D. With 4 bases removed from V and 5 bases from J, the gap between germline ends came to 3 bases. Germline CDR1 reads KGHSH; CDR2 reads LQKENI. The CDR3 has 11 amino acids. The CDR3 spells CASSQNNEQFF. The CDR3 nucleotides read TGTGCCAGCTCACAAAACAATGAGCAGTTCTTC.

This rearrangement joins TRBV29-1 to TRBJ2-1; TRBD1 might be the D (6 bases). The V gene's germline CDR1 is SQVTM and CDR2 ANQGSEA. The CDR3 sequence is 15 residues long. Trimming removed 2 bases at V and 8 bases at J, with 19 bases between. The CDR3 nucleotides are TGCAGCGTTGAATCAGCAGGGGCGTTGTACGATGAGCAGTTCTTC. This translates into CSVESAGALYDEQFF.

This clonotype was recorded once. CDR3 amino acids: CASSLVIGHLNYGYTF. The CDR3 DNA reads TGTGCCAGCAGCCTCGTTATTGGGCACCTTAACTATGGCTACACCTTC. The rearrangement uses TRBV7-9 and TRBJ1-2, with unresolved D. Germline V gene sequence: CDR1 SEHNR, CDR2 FQNEAQ (reference sequence). The V end lost 5 bases, the J end lost 1 base, and 17 bases lay between the germline ends. The CDR3 is 16 amino acids. Based on the CDR3 plus reference TRBV7-9 and TRBJ1-2, the full variable domain is DTGVSQNPRHKITKRGQNVTFRCDPISEHNRLYWYRQTLGQGPEFLTYFQNEAQLEKSRLLSDRFSAERPKGSFSTLEIQRTEQGDSAMYLCASSLVIGHLNYGYTFGSGTRLTVV.

The rearrangement links TRBV6-6 to TRBJ1-1; D call uncertain. The CDR3 totals 14 residues. The germline CDR1 and CDR2 sequences are MNHNY and SVGAGI (reference sequence). V lost 2 bases to trimming and J lost 3 bases, with 10 bases between them. The DNA for the CDR3 is TGTGCCAGCAGTTACGACCCGAGGGACACTGAAGCTTTCTTT. As protein: CASSYDPRDTEAFF.

This clonotype has a count of ten or more. V and J are TRBV29-1 and TRBJ2-7; D unresolved. Trimming pared 4 bases from V and 5 bases from J, leaving 9 bases between. This CDR3 spans 11 amino acids. Germline CDR1 reads SQVTM; CDR2 reads ANQGSEA. CDR3 sequence: CSVGGRHEQYF. In DNA form, the CDR3 reads TGCAGCGTTGGAGGTAGGCACGAGCAGTACTTC.

This clonotype has just one count. V gene TRBV6-2 or TRBV6-3 combines with J gene TRBJ2-2, with D perhaps TRBD2 (5 bases). CDR3 length: 14 amino acids. Trimming stripped 6 bases from V and 3 bases from J, with 11 bases between. Germline loops: CDR1 MNHEY, CDR2 SVGEGT. CDR3 nucleotides: TGTGCCAGCAGATTAACGGGATACACCGGGGAGCTGTTTTTT. Its translation: CASRLTGYTGELFF.

The chain combines TRBV5-4 with TRBJ2-3; 10 bases map to TRBD1. The CDR3 runs to 16 residues. Germline CDR1 SGHNT, CDR2 YYREEE (reference sequence). V trimming: 5 bases; J trimming: 4 bases; junction bases outside the gene matches: 10. CDR3 in amino acids: CASRAKTGGGADTQYF. CDR3 bases: TGTGCCAGCAGGGCAAAGACAGGGGGCGGGGCAGATACGCAGTATTTT.

This clonotype was counted at least ten times. CDR3 nucleotide sequence: TGCAGCGTTTTTCCTGATTGGGGAAATGAGCAGTTCTTC. Translating gives CSVFPDWGNEQFF. This rearrangement joins TRBV29-1 to TRBJ2-1, with D uncertain. The germline V gene has CDR1 SQVTM and CDR2 ANQGSEA. The CDR3 runs to 13 residues. Between the trimmed V and J ends, which lost 5 bases and 7 bases, there was a span of 15 bases.

There are many counts of this clonotype. The V and J genes are TRBV11-3 and TRBJ2-1; D ambiguous. The CDR3 runs 12 residues. Germline loops: CDR1 SGHNT, CDR2 YENEEA. Trimming took 3 bases from V and 8 from J, leaving 8 bases between them. Written as DNA, the CDR3 is TGTGCCAGCAGCTTTGTTACAGATGAGCAGTTCTTC. This translates into CASSFVTDEQFF.

For this clonotype: A read error may be the cause here, since a much bigger clone is one base away. The rearrangement joins TRBV29-1 to TRBJ2-1; 7 positions agree with TRBD1. The CDR3 runs 13 residues. CDR1 and CDR2 (germline): SQVTM, ANQGSEA. The CDR3 DNA sequence: TGCACCGCAAGCTCGAGACAGGGCAATGAGCACTTCTTC. It translates to CTASSRQGNEHFF.

This clonotype was counted between two and nine times. A much more abundant neighbour one base away suggests this may be a read error. The CDR3 ends on some other residue instead of the conserved phenylalanine or tryptophan, so this is likely a read error. The rearrangement uses TRBV11-3 and TRBJ1-2; TRBD1 aligns across 10 bases. The length of the CDR3 is 13 residues. Germline V gives CDR1 SGHNT, CDR2 YENEEA. Trimming at V came to 6 bases and at J to 7 bases, leaving 5 bases not matched to a gene. The CDR3 protein is CASSGQGESGYTS. The CDR3 region has the DNA TGTGCCAGCAGTGGACAGGGGGAGTCTGGCTACACCTCC.

This clonotype was recorded a few times. The chain links TRBV30 to TRBJ2-7; 11 bases line up with TRBD2. This CDR3 contains 15 residues. Looked up from germline, CDR1 is GTSNPN and CDR2 is SVGIG (reference sequence). The V segment lost 2 bases and the J segment 3 bases; nucleotides outside the gene matches: 6. The CDR3 coding sequence is TGTGCCTGGAGTTGGCCTAGCGGGGGGTACTACGAGCAGTACTTC. Its protein product is CAWSWPSGGYYEQYF.

Remarks on this clonotype: The junction and the germline gene differ at one end; a read error may be behind it. The J gene is TRBJ2-2, the V gene TRBV5-6; D is tentatively TRBD1 or TRBD2 (5 bases each). Looked up from germline, CDR1 is SGHDT and CDR2 is YYEEEE. The CDR3 length is 15 residues. The CDR3 is CASSLAPRVTRELLF. The CDR3 nucleotides are TGTGCCAGCAGCTTGGCACCCAGAGTTACCAGGGAGCTGTTATTT.